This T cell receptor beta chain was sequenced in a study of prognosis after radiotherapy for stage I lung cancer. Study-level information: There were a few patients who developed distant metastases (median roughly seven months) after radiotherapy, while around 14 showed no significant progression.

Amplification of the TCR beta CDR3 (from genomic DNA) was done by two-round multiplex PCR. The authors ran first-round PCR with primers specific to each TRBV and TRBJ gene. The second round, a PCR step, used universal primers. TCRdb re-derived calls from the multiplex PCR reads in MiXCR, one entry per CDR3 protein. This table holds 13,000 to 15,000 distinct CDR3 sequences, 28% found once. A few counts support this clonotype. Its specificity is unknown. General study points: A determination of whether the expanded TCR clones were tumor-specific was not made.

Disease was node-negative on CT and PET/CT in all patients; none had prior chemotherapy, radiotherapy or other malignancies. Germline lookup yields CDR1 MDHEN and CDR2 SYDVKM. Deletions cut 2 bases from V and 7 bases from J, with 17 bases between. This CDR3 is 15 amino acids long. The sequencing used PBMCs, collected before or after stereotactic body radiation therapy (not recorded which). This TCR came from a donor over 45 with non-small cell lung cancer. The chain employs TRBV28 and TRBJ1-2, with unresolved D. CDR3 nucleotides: TGTGCCAGCAGTTTAGGGTCGCGGATGCTTTTTGGCTACACCTTC. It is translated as CASSLGSRMLFGYTF.